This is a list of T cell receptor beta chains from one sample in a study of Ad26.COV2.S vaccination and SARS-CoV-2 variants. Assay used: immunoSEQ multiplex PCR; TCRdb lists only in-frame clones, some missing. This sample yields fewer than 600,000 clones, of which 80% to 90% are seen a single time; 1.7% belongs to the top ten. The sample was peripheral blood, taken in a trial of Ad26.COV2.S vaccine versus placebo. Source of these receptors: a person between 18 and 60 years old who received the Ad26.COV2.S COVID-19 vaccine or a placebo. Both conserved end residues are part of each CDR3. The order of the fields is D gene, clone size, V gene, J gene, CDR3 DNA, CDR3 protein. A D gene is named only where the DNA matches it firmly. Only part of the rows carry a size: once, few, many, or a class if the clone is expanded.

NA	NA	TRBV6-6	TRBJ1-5	TGTGCCAGCAGCTTTCGGGGGAGGGATCAGCCCCAGCATTTT	CASSFRGRDQPQHF
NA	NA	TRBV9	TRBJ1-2	TGTGCCAGCAGCGCGACGTTAGGTGTCGACTATGGCTACACCTTC	CASSATLGVDYGYTF
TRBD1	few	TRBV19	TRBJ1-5	TGTGCCAGTAGTTTCACACAGGGGTATCAGCCCCAGCATTTT	CASSFTQGYQPQHF
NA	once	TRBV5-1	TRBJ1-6	TGCGCCAGCCAGGACAGCTCGAATTCACCCCTCCACTTT	CASQDSSNSPLHF
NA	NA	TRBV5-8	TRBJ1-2	TGTGCCAGCAGCTTCGGCAGGTTGGATGGCTACACCTTC	CASSFGRLDGYTF
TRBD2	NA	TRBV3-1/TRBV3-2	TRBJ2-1	TGTGCCAGCAGCCAATCTAGCGGCTCCTACAATGAGCAGTTCTTC	CASSQSSGSYNEQFF
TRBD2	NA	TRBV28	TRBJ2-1	TGTGCCAGCAGTTTAGGGGGACTATCCTCCTACAATGAGCAGTTCTTC	CASSLGGLSSYNEQFF
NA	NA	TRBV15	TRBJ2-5	TGTGCCACCAGCAGAGATTACAGGGTCGAGACCCAGTACTTC	CATSRDYRVETQYF
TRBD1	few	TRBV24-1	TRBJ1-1	TGTGCCACCAGTGATCCTGGGACAGGAAACACTGAAGCTTTCTTT	CATSDPGTGNTEAFF
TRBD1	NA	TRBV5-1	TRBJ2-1	TGCGCCAGCAGCTTGCGGGGACAGGGGTACAATGAGCAGTTCTTC	CASSLRGQGYNEQFF
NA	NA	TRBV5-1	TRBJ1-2	TGCGCCAGCAGTTTCGGGGACGGTTCTAACTATGGCTACACCTTC	CASSFGDGSNYGYTF
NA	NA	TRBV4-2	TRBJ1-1	TGTGCCAGCAGCCAAGTTCAGGACACTGAAGCTTTCTTT	CASSQVQDTEAFF
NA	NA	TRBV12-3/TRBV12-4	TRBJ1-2	TGTGCCACCACTCCCCCTGGCTACACCTTC	CATTPPGYTF
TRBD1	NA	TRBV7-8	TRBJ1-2	TGTGCCAGCAGCCCGGACAGGCTAAATGGCTACACCTTC	CASSPDRLNGYTF
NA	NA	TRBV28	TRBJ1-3	TGTGCCACCCGACGGGGGACAAGGGGGAACACCATATATTTT	CATRRGTRGNTIYF
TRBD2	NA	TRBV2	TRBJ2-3	TGTGCCAGCGGCCTAAGCCTAGCGGGTTTCCCATCCTACACAGATACGCAGTATTTT	CASGLSLAGFPSYTDTQYF
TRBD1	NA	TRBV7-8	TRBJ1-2	TGTGCCAGCAGCTTATCCACGGGACAGGGGGCTGATGGCTACACCTTC	CASSLSTGQGADGYTF
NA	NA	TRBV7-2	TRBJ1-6	TGTGCCAGCAGCCTCCGGACGGCCAATTCACCCCTCCACTTT	CASSLRTANSPLHF
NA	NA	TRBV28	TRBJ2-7	TGTGCCAGCAGTTTAACATCAGGGATCTCCTACGAGCAGTACTTC	CASSLTSGISYEQYF
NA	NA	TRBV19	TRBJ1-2	TGTGCCAGTAGTCGGGACAACTCCTACTATGGCTACACCTTC	CASSRDNSYYGYTF
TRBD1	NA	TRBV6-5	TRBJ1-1	TGTGCCAGCAGTTACTCCGGGACAGAGAACACTGAAGCTTTCTTT	CASSYSGTENTEAFF
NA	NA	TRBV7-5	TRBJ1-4	TGTGCCAGAAGTTGGGGGTTCTGGGAAAAACTGTTTTTT	CARSWGFWEKLFF
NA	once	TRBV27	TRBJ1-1	TGTGCCAGCAGGCTAGGGGAGAACACTGAAGCTTTCTTT	CASRLGENTEAFF
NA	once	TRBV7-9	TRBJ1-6	TGTGCCAGCAGCTTACTGCCAGGAGAGACCAATTCACCCCTCCACTTT	CASSLLPGETNSPLHF
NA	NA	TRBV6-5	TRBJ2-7	TGTGCCAGCACAGACAGCTCCTACGAGCAGTACTTC	CASTDSSYEQYF
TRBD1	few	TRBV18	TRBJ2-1	TGTGCCAGCTCACCCCGGACAGGGCGCTACAATGAGCAGTTCTTC	CASSPRTGRYNEQFF
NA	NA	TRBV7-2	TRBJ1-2	TGTGCCAGCAGCTTAGTGTTCAGGGGAGAGTATGGCTACACCTTC	CASSLVFRGEYGYTF
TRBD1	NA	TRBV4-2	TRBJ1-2	TGTGCCAGCAGCCAAGATAGGACAGGGGCCCAACTAGACTACACCTTC	CASSQDRTGAQLDYTF
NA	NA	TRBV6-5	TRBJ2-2	TGTGCCAGCAGTTACTCTGGCATCGCGAACACCGGGGAGCTGTTTTTT	CASSYSGIANTGELFF
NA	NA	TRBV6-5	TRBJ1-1	TGTGCCAGCAGTTCAGAGGCCGGGGACACTGAAGCTTTCTTT	CASSSEAGDTEAFF
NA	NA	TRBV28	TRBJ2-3	TGTGCCAGCAGTTGGGGGGTTTGGACAGATACGCAGTATTTT	CASSWGVWTDTQYF
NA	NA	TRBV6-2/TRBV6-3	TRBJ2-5	TGTGCCAGCAGTTACCTCGCGGCTCAAAAGGAGACCCAGTACTTC	CASSYLAAQKETQYF
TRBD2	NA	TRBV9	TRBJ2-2	TGTGCCAGCAGCGTAGCCCCCGTTGGACTAGCGGGAGTCGGGGAGCTGTTTTTT	CASSVAPVGLAGVGELFF
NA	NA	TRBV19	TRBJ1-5	TGTGCCAGTAGTATAAGAGGGGATCAGCCCCAGCATTTT	CASSIRGDQPQHF
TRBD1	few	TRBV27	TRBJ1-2	TGTGCCAGCAGTTTGTCGGGACAGGGGAGCGGCTACACCTTC	CASSLSGQGSGYTF
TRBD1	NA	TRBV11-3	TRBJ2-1	TGTGCCAGCAGCTTAGTGTGGGGACAGGCTACCTACAATGAGCAGTTCTTC	CASSLVWGQATYNEQFF
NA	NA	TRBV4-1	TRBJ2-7	TGCGCCAGCAGCCAAGATCTGGATTGGGACGAGCAGTACTTC	CASSQDLDWDEQYF
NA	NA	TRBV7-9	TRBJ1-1	TGTGCCAGCAGCTTAGGGACTGTGAACACTGAAGCTTTCTTT	CASSLGTVNTEAFF
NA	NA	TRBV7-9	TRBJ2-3	TGTGCCAGCAGCCCCGGGTGGGACACCACAGATACGCAGTATTTT	CASSPGWDTTDTQYF
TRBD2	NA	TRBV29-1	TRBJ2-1	TGCAGCGTTGAAGTGGGCAGCGGGAGTTACAATGAGCAGTTCTTC	CSVEVGSGSYNEQFF
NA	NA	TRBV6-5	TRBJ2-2	TGTGCCAGCAGTTACCAGGGGATCGGGGAGCTGTTTTTT	CASSYQGIGELFF
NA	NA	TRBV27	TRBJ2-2	TGTGCCAGCAGTTTACGCATAACGACCCTAGACACCGGGGAGCTGTTTTTT	CASSLRITTLDTGELFF
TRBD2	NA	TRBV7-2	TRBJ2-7	TGTGCCAGCAGCATCGGACTAGCGGGAGTAAAATACGAGCAGTACTTC	CASSIGLAGVKYEQYF
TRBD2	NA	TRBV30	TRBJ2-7	TGTGCCTGGAGTCTGGAGACTAGCGGGCCCCGAGGGCTTTTC	CAWSLETSGPRGLF
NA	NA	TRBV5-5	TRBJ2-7	TGTGCCAGCAGTCAGGACAACTCCTACGAGCAGTACTTC	CASSQDNSYEQYF
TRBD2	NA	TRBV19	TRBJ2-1	TGTGCCAGTAGTATACTAGCGGGGGGAAATGAGCAGTTCTTC	CASSILAGGNEQFF